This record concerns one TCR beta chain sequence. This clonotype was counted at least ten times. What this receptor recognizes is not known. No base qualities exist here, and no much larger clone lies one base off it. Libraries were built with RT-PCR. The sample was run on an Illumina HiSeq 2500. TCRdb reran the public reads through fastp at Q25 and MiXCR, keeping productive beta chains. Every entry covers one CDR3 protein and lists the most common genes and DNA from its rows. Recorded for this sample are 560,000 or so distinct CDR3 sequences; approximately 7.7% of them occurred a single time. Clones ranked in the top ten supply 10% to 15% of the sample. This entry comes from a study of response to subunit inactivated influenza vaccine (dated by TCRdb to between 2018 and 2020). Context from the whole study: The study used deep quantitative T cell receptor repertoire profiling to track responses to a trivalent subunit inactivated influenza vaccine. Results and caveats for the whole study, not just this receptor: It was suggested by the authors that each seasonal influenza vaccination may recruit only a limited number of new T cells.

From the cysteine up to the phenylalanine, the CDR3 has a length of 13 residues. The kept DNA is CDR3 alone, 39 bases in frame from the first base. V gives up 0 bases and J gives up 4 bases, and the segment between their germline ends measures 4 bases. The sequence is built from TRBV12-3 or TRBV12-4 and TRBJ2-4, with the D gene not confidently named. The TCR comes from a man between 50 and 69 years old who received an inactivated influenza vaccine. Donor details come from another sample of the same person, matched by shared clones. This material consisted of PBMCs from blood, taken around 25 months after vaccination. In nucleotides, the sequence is TGTGCCAGCAGTTTAGCGGCTAAAAACATTCAGTACTTC. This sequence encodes CASSLAAKNIQYF.